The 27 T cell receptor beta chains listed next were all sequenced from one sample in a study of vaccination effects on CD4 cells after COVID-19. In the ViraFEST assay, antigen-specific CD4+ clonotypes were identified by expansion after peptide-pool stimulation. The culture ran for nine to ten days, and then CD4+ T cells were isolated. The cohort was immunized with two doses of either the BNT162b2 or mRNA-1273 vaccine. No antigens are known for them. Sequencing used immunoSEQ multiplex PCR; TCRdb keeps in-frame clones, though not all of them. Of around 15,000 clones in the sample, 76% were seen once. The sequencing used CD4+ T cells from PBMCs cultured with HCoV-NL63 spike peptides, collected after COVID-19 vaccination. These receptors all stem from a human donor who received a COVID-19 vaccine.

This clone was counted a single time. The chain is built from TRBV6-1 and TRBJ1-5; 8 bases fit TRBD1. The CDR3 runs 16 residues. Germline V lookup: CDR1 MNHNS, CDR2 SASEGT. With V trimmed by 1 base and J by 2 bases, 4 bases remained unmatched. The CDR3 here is CASSEVRGLGNQPQHF. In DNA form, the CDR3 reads TGTGCCAGCAGTGAAGTCAGGGGGCTTGGCAATCAGCCCCAGCATTTT.

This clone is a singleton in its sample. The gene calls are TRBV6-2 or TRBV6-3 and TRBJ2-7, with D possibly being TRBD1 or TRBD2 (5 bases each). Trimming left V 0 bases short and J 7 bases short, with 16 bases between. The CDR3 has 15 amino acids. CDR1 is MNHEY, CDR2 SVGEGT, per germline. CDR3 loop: CASSYSTTGLREQYF. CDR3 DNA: TGTGCCAGCAGTTACTCGACTACAGGTTTACGAGAGCAGTACTTC.

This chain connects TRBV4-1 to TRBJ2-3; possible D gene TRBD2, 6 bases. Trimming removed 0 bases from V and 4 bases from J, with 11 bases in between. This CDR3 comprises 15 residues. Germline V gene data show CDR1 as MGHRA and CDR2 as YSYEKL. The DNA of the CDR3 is TGCGCCAGCAGCCAAGATCGGGAGTTACCAGATACGCAGTATTTT. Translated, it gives CASSQDRELPDTQYF.

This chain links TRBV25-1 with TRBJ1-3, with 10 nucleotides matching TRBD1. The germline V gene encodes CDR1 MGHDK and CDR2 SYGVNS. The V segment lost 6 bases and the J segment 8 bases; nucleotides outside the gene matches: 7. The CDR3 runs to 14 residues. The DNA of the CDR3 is TGTGCCAGCAGCGCTAGACAGGGGGCTGACACCATATATTTT. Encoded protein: CASSARQGADTIYF.

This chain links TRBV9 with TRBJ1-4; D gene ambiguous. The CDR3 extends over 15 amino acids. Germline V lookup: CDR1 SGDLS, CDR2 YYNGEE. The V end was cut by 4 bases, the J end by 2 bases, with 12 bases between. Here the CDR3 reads CASSPRAATNEKLFF. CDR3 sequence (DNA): TGTGCCAGCAGCCCCCGGGCAGCGACTAATGAAAAACTGTTTTTT.

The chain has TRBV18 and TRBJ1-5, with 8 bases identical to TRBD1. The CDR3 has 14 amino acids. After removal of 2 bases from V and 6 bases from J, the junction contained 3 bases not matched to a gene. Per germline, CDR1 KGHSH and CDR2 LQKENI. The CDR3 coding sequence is TGTGCCAGCTCACCAGGACAGGGTGGTCAGCCCCAGCATTTT. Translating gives CASSPGQGGQPQHF.

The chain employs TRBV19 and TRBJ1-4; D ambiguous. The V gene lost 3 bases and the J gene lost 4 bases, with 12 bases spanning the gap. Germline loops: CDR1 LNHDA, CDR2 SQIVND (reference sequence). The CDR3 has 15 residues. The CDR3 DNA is TGTGCCAGTAGTATCCTCTCCGGGAATAATGAAAAACTGTTTTTT. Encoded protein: CASSILSGNNEKLFF.

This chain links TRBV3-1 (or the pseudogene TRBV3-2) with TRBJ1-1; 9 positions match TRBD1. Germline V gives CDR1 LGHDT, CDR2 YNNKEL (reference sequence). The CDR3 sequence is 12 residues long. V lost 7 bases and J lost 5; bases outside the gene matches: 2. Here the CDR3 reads CASKDRGTEAFF. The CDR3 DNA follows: TGTGCCAGCAAAGACAGGGGGACTGAAGCTTTCTTT.

As DNA, the CDR3 is TGTGCCAGCACCGTGGGGACAGGGGGCACCGGGGAGCTGTTTTTT. As protein: CASTVGTGGTGELFF. The chain couples TRBV28 to TRBJ2-2; TRBD1 agrees at 11 bases. Losses at the gene ends were 7 bases for V and 4 bases for J; bases not matched to a gene: 5. The CDR3 has 15 amino acids. Germline CDR1 MDHEN, CDR2 SYDVKM.

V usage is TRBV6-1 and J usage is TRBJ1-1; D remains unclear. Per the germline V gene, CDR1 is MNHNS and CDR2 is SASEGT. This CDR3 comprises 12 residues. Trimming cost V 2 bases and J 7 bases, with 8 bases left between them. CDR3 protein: CASSERGREAFF. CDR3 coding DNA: TGTGCCAGCAGTGAAAGAGGGCGTGAAGCTTTCTTT.

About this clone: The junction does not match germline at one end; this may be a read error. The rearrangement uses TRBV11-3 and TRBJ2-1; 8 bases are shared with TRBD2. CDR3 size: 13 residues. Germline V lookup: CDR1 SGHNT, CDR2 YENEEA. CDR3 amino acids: CASSAGTSGRRVF. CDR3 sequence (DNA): TGTGCCAGCAGCGCTGGGACGAGCGGGAGACGGGTCTTC.

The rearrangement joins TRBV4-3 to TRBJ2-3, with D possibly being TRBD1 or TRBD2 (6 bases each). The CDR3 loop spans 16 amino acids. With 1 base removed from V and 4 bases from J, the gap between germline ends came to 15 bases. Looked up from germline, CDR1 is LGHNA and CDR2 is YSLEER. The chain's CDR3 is CASSQGGALSSDTQYF. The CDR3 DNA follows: TGCGCCAGCAGCCAAGGGGGGGCCCTGAGCTCAGATACGCAGTATTTT.

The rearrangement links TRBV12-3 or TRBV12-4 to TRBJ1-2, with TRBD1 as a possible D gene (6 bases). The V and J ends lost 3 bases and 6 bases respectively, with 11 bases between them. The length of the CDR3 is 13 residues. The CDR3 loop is CASSLGGRNGYTF. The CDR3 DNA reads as TGTGCCAGCAGTTTGGGGGGGCGGAATGGCTACACCTTC.

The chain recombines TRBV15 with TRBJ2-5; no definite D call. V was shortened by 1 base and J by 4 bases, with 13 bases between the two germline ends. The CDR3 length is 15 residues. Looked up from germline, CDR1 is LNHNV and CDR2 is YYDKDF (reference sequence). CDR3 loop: CATSRGMTVGETQYF. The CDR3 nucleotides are TGTGCCACCAGCAGAGGGATGACGGTGGGAGAGACCCAGTACTTC.

CDR3 nucleotide sequence: TGTGCCAGCACACTTCCGGGACAGTCGAGCGAGCAGTACTTC. Its protein is CASTLPGQSSEQYF. V and J are TRBV6-5 and TRBJ2-7; 7 bases line up with TRBD1. CDR3 length: 14 amino acids. Germline lookup yields CDR1 MNHEY and CDR2 SVGAGI. Trimming took 7 bases from V and 6 from J; bases not matched to a gene: 12.

The CDR3 is CASSLGAGGTGELFF. CDR3 nucleotides: TGTGCCAGCAGCTTGGGAGCGGGGGGGACCGGGGAGCTGTTTTTT. The V gene is TRBV5-4, the J gene TRBJ2-2, with TRBD2 matching over 10 bases. CDR3 length: 15 residues. V shed 0 bases and J 5 bases; nucleotides not matched to a gene: 1. Germline CDR1 is SGHNT and CDR2 is YYREEE (reference sequence).

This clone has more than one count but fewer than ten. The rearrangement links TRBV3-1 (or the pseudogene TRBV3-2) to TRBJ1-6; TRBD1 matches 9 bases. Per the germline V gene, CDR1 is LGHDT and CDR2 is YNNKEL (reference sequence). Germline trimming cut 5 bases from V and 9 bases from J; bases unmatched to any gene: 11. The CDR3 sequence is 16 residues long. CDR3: CASSAPGQGMGSPLHF. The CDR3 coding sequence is TGTGCCAGCAGCGCCCCGGGACAGGGCATGGGTTCACCCCTCCACTTT.

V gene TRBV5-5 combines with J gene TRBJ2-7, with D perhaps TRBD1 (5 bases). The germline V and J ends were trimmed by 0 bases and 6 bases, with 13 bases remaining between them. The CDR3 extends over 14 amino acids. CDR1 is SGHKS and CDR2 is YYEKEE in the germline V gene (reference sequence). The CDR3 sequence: CASSLVGRVREQYF. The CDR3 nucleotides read TGTGCCAGCAGCTTGGTAGGCAGGGTACGCGAGCAGTACTTC.

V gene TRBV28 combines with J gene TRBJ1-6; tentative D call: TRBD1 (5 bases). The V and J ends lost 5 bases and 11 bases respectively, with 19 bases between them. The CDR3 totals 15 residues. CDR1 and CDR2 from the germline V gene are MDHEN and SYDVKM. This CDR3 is CASSLLGTESAPLHF. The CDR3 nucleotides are TGTGCCAGCAGTCTTCTAGGGACCGAGTCAGCACCCCTCCACTTT.

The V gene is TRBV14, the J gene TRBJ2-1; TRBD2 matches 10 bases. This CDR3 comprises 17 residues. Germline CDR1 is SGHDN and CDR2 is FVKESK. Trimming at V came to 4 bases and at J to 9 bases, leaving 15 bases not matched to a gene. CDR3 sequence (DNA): TGTGCCAGCAGCCCCGCGGTAGCGGGGGGTCTAGGTAGTGAGCAGTTCTTC. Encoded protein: CASSPAVAGGLGSEQFF.

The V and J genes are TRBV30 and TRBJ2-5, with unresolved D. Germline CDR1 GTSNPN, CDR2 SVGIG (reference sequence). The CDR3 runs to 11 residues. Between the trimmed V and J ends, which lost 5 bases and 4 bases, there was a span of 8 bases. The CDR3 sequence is CAWGLRETQYF. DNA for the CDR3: TGTGCCTGGGGGCTGAGAGAGACCCAGTACTTC.

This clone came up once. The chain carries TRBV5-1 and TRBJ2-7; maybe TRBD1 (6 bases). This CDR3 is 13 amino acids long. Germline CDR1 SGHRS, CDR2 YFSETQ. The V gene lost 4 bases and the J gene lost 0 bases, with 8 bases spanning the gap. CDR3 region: CASSPGHSYEQYF. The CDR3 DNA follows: TGCGCCAGCAGCCCGGGACACTCCTACGAGCAGTACTTC.

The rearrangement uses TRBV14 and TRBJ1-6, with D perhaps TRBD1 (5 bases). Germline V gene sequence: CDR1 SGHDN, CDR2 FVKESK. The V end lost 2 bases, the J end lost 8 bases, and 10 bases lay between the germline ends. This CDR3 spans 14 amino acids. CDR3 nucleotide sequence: TGTGCCAGCAGCCAAACCAGGGATTATTCACCCCTCCACTTT. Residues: CASSQTRDYSPLHF.

The CDR3 DNA reads as TGCGCCAGCAGCTTACCCGGAGCAATGAACACTGAAGCTTTCTTT. Residues: CASSLPGAMNTEAFF. The chain couples TRBV5-1 to TRBJ1-1; D call uncertain. The CDR3 runs to 15 residues. V gave up 2 bases and J gave up 0 bases, with 11 bases separating them. Germline loops: CDR1 SGHRS, CDR2 YFSETQ.

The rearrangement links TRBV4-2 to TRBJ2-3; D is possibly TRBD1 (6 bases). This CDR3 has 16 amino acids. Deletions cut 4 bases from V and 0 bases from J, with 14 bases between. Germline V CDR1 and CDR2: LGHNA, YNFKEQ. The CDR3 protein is CASSPWTASSTDTQYF. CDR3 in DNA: TGTGCCAGCAGCCCCTGGACAGCCTCTAGCACAGATACGCAGTATTTT.

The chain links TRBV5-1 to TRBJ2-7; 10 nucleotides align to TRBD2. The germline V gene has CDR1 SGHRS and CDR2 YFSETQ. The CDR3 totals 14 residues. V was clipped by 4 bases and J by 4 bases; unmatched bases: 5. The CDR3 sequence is CASSPGTSAYEQYF. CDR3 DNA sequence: TGCGCCAGCAGCCCCGGGACTAGCGCATACGAGCAGTACTTC.

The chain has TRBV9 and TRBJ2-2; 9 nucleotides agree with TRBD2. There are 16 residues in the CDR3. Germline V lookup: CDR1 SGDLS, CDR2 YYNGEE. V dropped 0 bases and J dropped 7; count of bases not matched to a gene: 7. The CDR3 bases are TGTGCCAGCAGCGTAGTAGCGGGGGCCACGGGCGGGGAGCTGTTTTTT. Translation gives CASSVVAGATGGELFF.